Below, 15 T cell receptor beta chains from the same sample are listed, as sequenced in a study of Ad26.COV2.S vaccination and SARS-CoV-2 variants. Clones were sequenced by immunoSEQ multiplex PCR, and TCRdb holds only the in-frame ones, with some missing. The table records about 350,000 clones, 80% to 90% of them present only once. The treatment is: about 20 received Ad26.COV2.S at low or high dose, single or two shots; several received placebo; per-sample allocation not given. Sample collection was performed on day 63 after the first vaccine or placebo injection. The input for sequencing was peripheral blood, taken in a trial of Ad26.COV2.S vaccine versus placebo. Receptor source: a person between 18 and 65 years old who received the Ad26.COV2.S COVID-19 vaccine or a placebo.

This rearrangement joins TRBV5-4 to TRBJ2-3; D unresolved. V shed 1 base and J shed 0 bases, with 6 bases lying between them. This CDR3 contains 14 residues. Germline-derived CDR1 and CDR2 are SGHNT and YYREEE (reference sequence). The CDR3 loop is CASSLFTSTDTQYF. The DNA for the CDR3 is TGTGCCAGCAGCTTGTTTACAAGCACAGATACGCAGTATTTT.

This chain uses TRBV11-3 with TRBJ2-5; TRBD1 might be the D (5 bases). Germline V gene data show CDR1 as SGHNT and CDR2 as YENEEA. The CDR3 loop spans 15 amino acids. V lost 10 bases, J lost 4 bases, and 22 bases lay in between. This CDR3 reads CANWLRAGMGETQYF. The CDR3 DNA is TGTGCCAACTGGCTTAGGGCAGGGATGGGAGAGACCCAGTACTTC.

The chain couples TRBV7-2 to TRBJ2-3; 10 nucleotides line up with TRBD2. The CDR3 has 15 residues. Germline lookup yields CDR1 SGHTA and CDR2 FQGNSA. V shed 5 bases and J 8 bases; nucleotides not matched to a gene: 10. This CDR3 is CASSPTSGSQVTQYF. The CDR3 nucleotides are TGTGCCAGCAGCCCGACTAGCGGGTCACAAGTTACGCAGTATTTT.

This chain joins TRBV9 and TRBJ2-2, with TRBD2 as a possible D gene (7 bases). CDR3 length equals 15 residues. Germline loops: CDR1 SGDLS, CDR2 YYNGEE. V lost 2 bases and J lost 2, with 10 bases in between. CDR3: CASSVGGANTGELFF. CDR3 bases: TGTGCCAGCAGCGTTGGGGGGGCTAACACCGGGGAGCTGTTTTTT.

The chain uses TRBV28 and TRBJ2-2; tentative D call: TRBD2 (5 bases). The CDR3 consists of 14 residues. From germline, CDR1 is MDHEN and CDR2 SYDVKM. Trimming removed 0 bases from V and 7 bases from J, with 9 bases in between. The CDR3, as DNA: TGTGCCAGCAGTTTATGGGGTGAGGGCGGGGAGCTGTTTTTT. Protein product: CASSLWGEGGELFF.

The CDR3 loop reads CASSERTSGGPGISTGELFF. CDR3 sequence (DNA): TGTGCCAGCAGCGAGCGGACTAGCGGGGGGCCCGGTATATCCACCGGGGAGCTGTTTTTT. This chain joins TRBV11-3 and TRBJ2-2; 14 bases agree with TRBD2. The CDR3 extends over 20 amino acids. Germline V gene lookup returns CDR1 SGHNT and CDR2 YENEEA. V gave up 5 bases and J gave up 4 bases; unmatched junction bases: 15.

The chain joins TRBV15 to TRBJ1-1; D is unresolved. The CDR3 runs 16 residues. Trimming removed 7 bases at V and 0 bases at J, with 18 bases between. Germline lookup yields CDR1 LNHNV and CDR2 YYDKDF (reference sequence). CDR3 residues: CATTQDLIKMNTEAFF. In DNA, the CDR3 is TGTGCCACCACCCAAGACTTGATTAAAATGAACACTGAAGCTTTCTTT.

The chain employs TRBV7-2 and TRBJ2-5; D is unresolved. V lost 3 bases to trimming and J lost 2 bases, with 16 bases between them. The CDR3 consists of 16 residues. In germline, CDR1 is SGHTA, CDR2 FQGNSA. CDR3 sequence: CASSFTTLIQQETQYF. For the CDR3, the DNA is TGTGCCAGCAGCTTTACAACGCTCATCCAACAAGAGACCCAGTACTTC.

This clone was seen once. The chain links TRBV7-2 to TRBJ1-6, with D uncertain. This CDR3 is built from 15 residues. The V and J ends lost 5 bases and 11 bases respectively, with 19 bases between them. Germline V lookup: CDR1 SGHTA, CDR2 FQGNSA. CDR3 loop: CASSPTGRWETPLHF. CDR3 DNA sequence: TGTGCCAGCAGCCCGACCGGACGGTGGGAAACACCCCTCCACTTT.

The CDR3: CASSLNRNEQFF. DNA for the CDR3: TGTGCCAGCAGTTTAAACAGGAATGAGCAGTTCTTC. The V and J genes are TRBV6-5 and TRBJ2-1, with TRBD1 as a possible D gene (5 bases). Trimming took off 4 bases at V and 7 bases at J, with 8 bases between the two ends. The CDR3 spans 12 residues. In germline, CDR1 is MNHEY, CDR2 SVGAGI.

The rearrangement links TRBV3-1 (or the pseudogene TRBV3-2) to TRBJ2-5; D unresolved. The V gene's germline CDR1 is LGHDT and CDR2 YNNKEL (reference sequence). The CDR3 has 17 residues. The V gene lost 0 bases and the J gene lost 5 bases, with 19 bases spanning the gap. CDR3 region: CASSQDPSTATWETQYF. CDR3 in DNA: TGTGCCAGCAGCCAAGACCCTAGTACAGCTACTTGGGAGACCCAGTACTTC.

DNA for the CDR3: TGTGCCAGTAGTATACTCGGGAGGCCCAACAATGAGCAGTTCTTC. Translating gives CASSILGRPNNEQFF. The chain links TRBV19 to TRBJ2-1, with 7 bases matching TRBD2. J lost 5 bases, V lost 2 bases, and 6 bases had no gene match. The CDR3 covers 15 residues. Germline loops: CDR1 LNHDA, CDR2 SQIVND (reference sequence). Based on the CDR3 plus reference TRBV19 and TRBJ2-1, the full variable domain is DGGITQSPKYLFRKEGQNVTLSCEQNLNHDAMYWYRQDPGQGLRLIYYSQIVNDFQKGDIAEGYSVSREKKESFPLTVTSAQKNPTAFYLCASSILGRPNNEQFFGPGTRLTVL.

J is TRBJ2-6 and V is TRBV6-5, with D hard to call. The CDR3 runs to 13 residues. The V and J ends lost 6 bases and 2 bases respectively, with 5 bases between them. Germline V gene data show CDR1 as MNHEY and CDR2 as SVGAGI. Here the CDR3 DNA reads TGTGCCAGCAGAGGGACTGGGGCCAACGTCCTGACTTTC. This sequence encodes CASRGTGANVLTF.

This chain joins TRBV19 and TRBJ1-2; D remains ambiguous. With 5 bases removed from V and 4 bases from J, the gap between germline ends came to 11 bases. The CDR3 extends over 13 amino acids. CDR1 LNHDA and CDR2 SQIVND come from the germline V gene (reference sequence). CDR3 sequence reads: CASSPVATYGYTF. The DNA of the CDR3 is TGTGCCAGTAGTCCCGTTGCCACCTATGGCTACACCTTC.

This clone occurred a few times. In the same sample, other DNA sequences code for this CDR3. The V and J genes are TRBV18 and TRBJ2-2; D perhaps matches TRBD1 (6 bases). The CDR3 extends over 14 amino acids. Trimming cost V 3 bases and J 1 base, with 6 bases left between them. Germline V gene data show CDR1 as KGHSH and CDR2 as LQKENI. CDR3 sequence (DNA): TGTGCCAGCTCACCGGGACAGAACACCGGGGAGCTGTTTTTT. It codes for CASSPGQNTGELFF.